Described below is a single T cell receptor beta chain sequence and its context. What it binds is not known. Here immunoSEQ multiplex PCR was the method, and the copy in TCRdb shows in-frame clones only, minus some. Among fewer than 150,000 clones listed, approximately 90% were seen once. The CDR3 is 15 residues long. Germline CDR1 is MGHRA and CDR2 is YSYEKL. V was trimmed by 1 base and J by 2 bases, leaving 11 bases between them. The source of the sample is a study of T cell responses to AZD1222 COVID-19 vaccine. Study results and limitations: It should be noted that donors were predominantly white British and more often female, and clonal diversity was possibly underestimated. Baseline serology detected seropositivity in only a handful of AZD1222 recipients. Dominant CD4 TCR responses targeted spike regions 160-218 and 743-854.

The receptor was derived from an adult in good health. This sample comprised peripheral blood, obtained on day 0 of AZD1222 vaccination. The chain joins TRBV4-1 to TRBJ1-2; D ambiguous. CDR3 loop: CASSQGPGRNYGYTF. The CDR3 DNA sequence: TGCGCCAGCAGCCAAGGCCCCGGACGGAACTATGGCTACACCTTC.